This T cell receptor beta chain was identified during a study of shared clonotypes between healthy human individuals. The repertoire was sequenced with immunoSEQ multiplex PCR; TCRdb's copy has only in-frame clones and lacks some. Here the sample spans 2 million to 2.5 million clones, approximately 95% being singletons. The CDR3 contains 14 residues. Germline trimming cut 4 bases from V and 4 bases from J; bases unmatched to any gene: 6. Germline V gene lookup returns CDR1 SGHRS and CDR2 YFSETQ. The chain carries TRBV5-1 and TRBJ2-5; 8 bases fit TRBD2. Sequencing was carried out using naive CD4+ T cells from PBMCs. Subset meaning: CD45RA+ positively selected. The sequence derives from a young man in good health. Some clones in this sample may be carry-over from other donors' samples. The DNA of the CDR3 is TGCGCCAGCAGCAACATCGGGAGGGGAGAGACCCAGTACTTC. Protein: CASSNIGRGETQYF.